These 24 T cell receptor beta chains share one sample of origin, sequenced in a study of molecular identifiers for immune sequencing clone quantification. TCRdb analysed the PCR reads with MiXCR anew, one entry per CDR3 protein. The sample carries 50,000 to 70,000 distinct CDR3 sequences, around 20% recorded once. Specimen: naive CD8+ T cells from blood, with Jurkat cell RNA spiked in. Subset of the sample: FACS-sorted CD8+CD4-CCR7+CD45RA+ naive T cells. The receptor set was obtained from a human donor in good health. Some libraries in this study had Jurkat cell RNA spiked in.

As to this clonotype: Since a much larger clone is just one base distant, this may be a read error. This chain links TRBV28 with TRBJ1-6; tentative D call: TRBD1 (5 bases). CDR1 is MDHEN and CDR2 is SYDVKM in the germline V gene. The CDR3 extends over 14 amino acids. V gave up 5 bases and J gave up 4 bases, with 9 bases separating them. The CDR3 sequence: CASSRRQYNSPLHF. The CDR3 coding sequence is TGTGCCAGCAGTCGGCGACAGTATAATTCACCCCTCCACTTT.

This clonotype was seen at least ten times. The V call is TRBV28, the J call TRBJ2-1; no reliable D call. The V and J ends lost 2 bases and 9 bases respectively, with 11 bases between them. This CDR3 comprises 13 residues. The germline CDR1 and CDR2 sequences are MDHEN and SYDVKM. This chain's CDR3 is CASSLRAPVEQFF. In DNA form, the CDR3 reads TGTGCCAGCAGTTTAAGAGCGCCCGTTGAGCAGTTCTTC.

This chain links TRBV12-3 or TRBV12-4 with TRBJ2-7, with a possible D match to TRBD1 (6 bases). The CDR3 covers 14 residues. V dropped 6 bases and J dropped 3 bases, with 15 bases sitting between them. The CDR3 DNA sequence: TGTGCCAGCAGCTCCGGGACAAACCTCTACGAGCAGTACTTC. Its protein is CASSSGTNLYEQYF.

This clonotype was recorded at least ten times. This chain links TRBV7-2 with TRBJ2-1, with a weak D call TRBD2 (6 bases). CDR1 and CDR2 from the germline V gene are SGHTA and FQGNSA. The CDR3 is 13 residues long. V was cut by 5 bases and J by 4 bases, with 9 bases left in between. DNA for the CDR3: TGTGCCAGCAGCCTGGGACTGTACAATGAGCAGTTCTTC. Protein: CASSLGLYNEQFF.

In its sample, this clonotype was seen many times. The CDR3 bases are TGTGCCAGCAGCTTGCGAAGGGGCGGGTGGACTCCGGAAGAGACCCAGTACTTC. Translated: CASSLRRGGWTPEETQYF. The V call is TRBV5-4, the J call TRBJ2-5; D is tentatively TRBD1 or TRBD2 (5 bases each). Germline lookup yields CDR1 SGHNT and CDR2 YYREEE (reference sequence). Trimming removed 1 base at V and 3 bases at J, with 22 bases between. The length of the CDR3 is 18 residues.

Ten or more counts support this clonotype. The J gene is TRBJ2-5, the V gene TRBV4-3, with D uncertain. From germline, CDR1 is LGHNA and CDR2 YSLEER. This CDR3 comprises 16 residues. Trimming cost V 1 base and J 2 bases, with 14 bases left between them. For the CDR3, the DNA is TGCGCCAGCAGCCAAGGGGTGACCCACGAACAAGAGACCCAGTACTTC. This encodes CASSQGVTHEQETQYF.

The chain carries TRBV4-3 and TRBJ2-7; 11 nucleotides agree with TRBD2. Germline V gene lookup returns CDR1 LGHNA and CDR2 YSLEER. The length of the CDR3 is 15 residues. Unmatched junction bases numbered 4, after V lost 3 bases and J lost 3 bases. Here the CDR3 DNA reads TGCGCCAGCAGCCAGACCGGGACTAGCGGCTACGAGCAGTACTTC. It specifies CASSQTGTSGYEQYF.

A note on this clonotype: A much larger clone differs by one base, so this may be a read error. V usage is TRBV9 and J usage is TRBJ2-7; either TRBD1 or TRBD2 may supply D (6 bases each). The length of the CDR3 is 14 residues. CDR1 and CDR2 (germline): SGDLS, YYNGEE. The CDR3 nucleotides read TGTGCCAGCAGCGTAGGGGGGGCAACCTACGAGCAGTGCTTC. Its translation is CASSVGGATYEQCF.

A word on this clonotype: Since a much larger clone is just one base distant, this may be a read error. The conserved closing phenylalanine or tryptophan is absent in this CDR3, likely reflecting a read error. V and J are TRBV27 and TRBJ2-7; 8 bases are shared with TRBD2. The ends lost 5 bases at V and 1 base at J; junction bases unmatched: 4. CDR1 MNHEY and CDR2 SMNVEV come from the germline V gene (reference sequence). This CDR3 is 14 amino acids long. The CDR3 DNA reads TGTGCCAGCAGTCCGGGACTAGGGTCCTACGAGCAGTACCTC. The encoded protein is CASSPGLGSYEQYL.

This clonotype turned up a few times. For the CDR3, the DNA is TGTGCCAGCAGCCCGGACAGGGCCACCGGGGAGCTGTTTTTT. It translates to CASSPDRATGELFF. The gene calls are TRBV7-6 and TRBJ2-2; 8 bases match TRBD1. Germline V gene data show CDR1 as SGHVS and CDR2 as FNYEAQ. V shed 5 bases, J shed 4 bases, and the junction held 3 bases outside the gene matches. CDR3 size: 14 residues.

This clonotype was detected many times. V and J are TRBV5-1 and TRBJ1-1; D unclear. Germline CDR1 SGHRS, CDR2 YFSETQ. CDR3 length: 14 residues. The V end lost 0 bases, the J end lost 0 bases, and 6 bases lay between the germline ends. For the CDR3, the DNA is TGCGCCAGCAGCTTGGGGTCGATGAACACTGAAGCTTTCTTT. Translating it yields CASSLGSMNTEAFF.

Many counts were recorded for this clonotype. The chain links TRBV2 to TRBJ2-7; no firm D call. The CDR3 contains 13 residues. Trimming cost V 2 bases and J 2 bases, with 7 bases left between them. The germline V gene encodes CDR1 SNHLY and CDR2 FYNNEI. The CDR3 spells CASSEWETYEQYF. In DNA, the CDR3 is TGTGCCAGCAGTGAATGGGAAACCTACGAGCAGTACTTC.

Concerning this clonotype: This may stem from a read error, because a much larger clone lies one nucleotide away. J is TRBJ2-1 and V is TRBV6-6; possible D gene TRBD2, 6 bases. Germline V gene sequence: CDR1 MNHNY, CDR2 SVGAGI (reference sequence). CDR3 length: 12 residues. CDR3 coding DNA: TGTGCCAGCAGTTATTCGTGGGAGGAGCGGTTCTTC. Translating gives CASSYSWEERFF.

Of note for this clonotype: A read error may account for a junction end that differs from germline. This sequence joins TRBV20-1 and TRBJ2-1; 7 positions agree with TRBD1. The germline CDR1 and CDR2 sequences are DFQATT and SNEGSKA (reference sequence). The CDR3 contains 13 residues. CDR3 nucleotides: TGCAGTGCTCTCCTCCGGGACAGCAATGAGCAGTCCTTC. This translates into CSALLRDSNEQSF.

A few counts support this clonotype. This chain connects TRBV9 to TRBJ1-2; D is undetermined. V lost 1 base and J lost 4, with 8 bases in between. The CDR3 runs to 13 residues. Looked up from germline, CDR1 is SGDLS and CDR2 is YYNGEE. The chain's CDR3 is CASSVMGFYGYTF. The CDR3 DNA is TGTGCCAGCAGCGTAATGGGATTCTATGGCTACACCTTC.

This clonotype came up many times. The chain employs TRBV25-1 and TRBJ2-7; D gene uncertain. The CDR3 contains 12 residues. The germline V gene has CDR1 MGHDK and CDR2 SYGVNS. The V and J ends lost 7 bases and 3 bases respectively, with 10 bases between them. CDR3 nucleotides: TGTGCCAGCATCAACAACGACTACGAGCAGTACTTC. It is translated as CASINNDYEQYF.

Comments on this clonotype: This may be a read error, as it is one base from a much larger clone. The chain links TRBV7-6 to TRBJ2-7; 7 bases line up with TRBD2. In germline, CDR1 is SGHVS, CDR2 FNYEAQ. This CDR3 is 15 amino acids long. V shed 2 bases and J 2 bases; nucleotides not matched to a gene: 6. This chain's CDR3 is CASSLSGGGTYEQYF. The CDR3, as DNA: TGTGCCAGCAGCTTATCTGGCGGGGGAACCTACGAGCAGTACTTC. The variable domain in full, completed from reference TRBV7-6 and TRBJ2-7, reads GAGVSQSPRYKVTKRGQDVALRCDPISGHVSLYWYRQALGQGPEFLTYFNYEAQQDKSGLPNDRFSAERPEGSISTLTIQRTEQRDSAMYRCASSLSGGGTYEQYFGPGTRLTVT.

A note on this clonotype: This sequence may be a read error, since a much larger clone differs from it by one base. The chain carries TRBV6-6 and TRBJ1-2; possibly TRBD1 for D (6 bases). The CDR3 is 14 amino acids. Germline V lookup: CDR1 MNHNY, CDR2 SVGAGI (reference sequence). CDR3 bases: TGTGCCAGCAGTTACATAGGGGGAAACTATGGCTACGCCTTC. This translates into CASSYIGGNYGYAF.

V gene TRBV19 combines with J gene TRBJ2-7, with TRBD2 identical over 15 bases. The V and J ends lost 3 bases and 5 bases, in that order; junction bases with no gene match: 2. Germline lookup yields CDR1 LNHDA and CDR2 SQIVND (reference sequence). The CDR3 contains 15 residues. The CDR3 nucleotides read TGTGCCAGTAGTATGGGGACTAGCGGGAGGAACGAGCAGTACTTC. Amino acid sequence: CASSMGTSGRNEQYF.

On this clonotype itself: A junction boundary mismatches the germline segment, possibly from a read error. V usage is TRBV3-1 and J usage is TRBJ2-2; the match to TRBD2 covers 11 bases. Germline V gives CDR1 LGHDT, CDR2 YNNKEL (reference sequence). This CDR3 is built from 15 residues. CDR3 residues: CASSGGTSGNGEPFF. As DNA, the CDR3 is TGTGCCAGCAGCGGGGGGACTAGCGGCAACGGGGAGCCGTTTTTT.

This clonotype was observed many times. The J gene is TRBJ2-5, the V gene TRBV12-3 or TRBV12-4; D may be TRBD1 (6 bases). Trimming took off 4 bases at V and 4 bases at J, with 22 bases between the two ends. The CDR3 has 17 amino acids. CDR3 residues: CASSSYYRELTGETQYF. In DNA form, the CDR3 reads TGTGCCAGCAGTTCCTACTACAGGGAGCTTACAGGAGAGACCCAGTACTTC.

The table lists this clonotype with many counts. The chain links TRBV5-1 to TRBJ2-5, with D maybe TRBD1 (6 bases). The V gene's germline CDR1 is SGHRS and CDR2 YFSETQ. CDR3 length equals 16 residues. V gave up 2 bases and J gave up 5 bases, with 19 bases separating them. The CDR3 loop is CASSFSSDGQYETQYF. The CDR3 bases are TGCGCCAGCAGCTTCTCCTCGGATGGACAGTATGAGACCCAGTACTTC.

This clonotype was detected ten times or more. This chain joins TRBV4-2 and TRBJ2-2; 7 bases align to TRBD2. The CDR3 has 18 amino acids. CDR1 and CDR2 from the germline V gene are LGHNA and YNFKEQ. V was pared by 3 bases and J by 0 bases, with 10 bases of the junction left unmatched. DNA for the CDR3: TGTGCCAGCAGCCATCCTTGGGCCGCGGGAGCGAACACCGGGGAGCTGTTTTTT. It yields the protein CASSHPWAAGANTGELFF.

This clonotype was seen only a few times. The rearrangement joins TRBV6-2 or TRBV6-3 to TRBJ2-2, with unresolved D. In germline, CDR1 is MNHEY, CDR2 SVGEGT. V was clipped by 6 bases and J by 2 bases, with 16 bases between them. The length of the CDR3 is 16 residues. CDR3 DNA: TGTGCCAGCAGAAATAAGGGTGTCGCAAACACCGGGGAGCTGTTTTTT. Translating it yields CASRNKGVANTGELFF.